These 11 T cell receptor beta chains share one sample of origin, sequenced in a study of type 1 regulatory T cells. Study findings and constraints: Compared with non-Tr1 cells, Tr1 cells showed a narrower TCR repertoire.

The antigens of these receptors remain unknown. Via MiXCR, TCRdb re-called the reads, giving one row per CDR3 protein. The data contain about 69,000 distinct CDR3 sequences, 20% of them seen just once; the ten biggest clones take up more than 6.5%. The sequenced sample consisted of cultured type 1 regulatory T (Tr1) cells, either the whole culture or a sorted fraction (not recorded which). The source is a human donor in good health.

The rearrangement uses TRBV20-1 and TRBJ2-7; 8 bases match TRBD2. The CDR3 totals 13 residues. Looked up from germline, CDR1 is DFQATT and CDR2 is SNEGSKA (reference sequence). V shed 5 bases and J 2 bases; nucleotides not matched to a gene: 5. In DNA, the CDR3 is TGCAGTGCTTCTAGCGGGCTGGCCTACGAGCAGTACTTC. Its translation is CSASSGLAYEQYF.

The J gene is TRBJ2-1, the V gene TRBV3-1; TRBD2 is a possible D gene (5 bases). The CDR3 length is 16 residues. Germline lookup yields CDR1 LGHDT and CDR2 YNNKEL (reference sequence). V lost 1 base and J 7 bases, leaving 17 bases between the germline ends. Written as DNA, the CDR3 is TGTGCCAGCAGCCAAGTTTCCAGCGGTAAAAAAAATGAGCAGTTCTTC. The encoded protein is CASSQVSSGKKNEQFF.

This clonotype was counted once. The CDR3 spells CATSRRQGGSNQPQHF. CDR3 nucleotide sequence: TGTGCCACCAGCAGGCGACAAGGGGGTAGCAATCAGCCCCAGCATTTT. This chain uses TRBV15 with TRBJ1-5; perhaps TRBD1 as D (6 bases). CDR3 size: 16 residues. V was pared by 3 bases and J by 0 bases, with 12 bases between. Germline CDR1 is LNHNV and CDR2 is YYDKDF (reference sequence).

This clonotype occurred a few times. At one end the junction does not follow the germline gene, possibly because of a read error. The chain couples TRBV5-1 to TRBJ2-5; 13 bases are a match to TRBD2. Germline-derived CDR1 and CDR2 are SGHRS and YFSETQ. The CDR3 is 15 amino acids. The CDR3 here is CASSWGLAGQETQYF. The CDR3 region has the DNA TGTGCCAGCAGTTGGGGACTAGCGGGGCAAGAGACCCAGTACTTC.

This clonotype was picked up many times. This chain links TRBV12-3 or TRBV12-4 with TRBJ2-3; D not resolved. The CDR3 spans 15 residues. V was shortened by 0 bases and J by 0 bases, with 7 bases between the two germline ends. In DNA form, the CDR3 reads TGTGCCAGCAGTTTAGCGGGAACTAGCACAGATACGCAGTATTTT. As protein: CASSLAGTSTDTQYF.

The CDR3 region is CALGSGELFF. CDR3 nucleotide sequence: TGTGCCCTCGGATCGGGGGAGCTGTTTTTT. The V and J genes are TRBV27 and TRBJ2-2, with D unclear. The CDR3 is 10 residues long. The ends were cut back, 11 bases at V and 8 bases at J, with 9 bases in the middle. Germline lookup yields CDR1 MNHEY and CDR2 SMNVEV (reference sequence).

Relative to its sample, this clonotype is medium-sized. This sequence joins TRBV20-1 and TRBJ2-7; D uncertain. The V and J ends lost 6 bases and 5 bases respectively, with 14 bases between them. The germline V gene encodes CDR1 DFQATT and CDR2 SNEGSKA (reference sequence). The CDR3 consists of 12 residues. This CDR3 reads CSAPVGPHEQYF. The CDR3 DNA sequence: TGCAGTGCCCCCGTGGGCCCCCACGAGCAGTACTTC.

The chain recombines TRBV6-4 with TRBJ1-1; D is unresolved. Between the trimmed V and J ends, which lost 8 bases and 11 bases, there was a span of 9 bases. This CDR3 has 9 amino acids. Germline lookup yields CDR1 MRHNA and CDR2 SNTAGT. This chain's CDR3 is CASPTKAFF. CDR3 bases: TGTGCCAGCCCAACGAAGGCTTTCTTT.

This clonotype occurred a few times. This chain uses TRBV20-1 with TRBJ2-1; 8 nucleotides align to TRBD2. Germline assignment: CDR1 DFQATT and CDR2 SNEGSKA (reference sequence). V lost 0 bases and J lost 5; bases outside the gene matches: 6. CDR3 length: 15 amino acids. The CDR3 nucleotides read TGCAGTGCTAGAGATCCAGCGGGAGACGACAATGAGCAGTTCTTC. This gives the protein CSARDPAGDDNEQFF.

For this clonotype: Just one base apart from a much larger clone, this may be a read error. V is TRBV28 and J is TRBJ2-1, with 7 bases lining up with TRBD2. This CDR3 has 15 residues. Losses at the gene ends were 5 bases for V and 6 bases for J; bases not matched to a gene: 10. CDR1 MDHEN and CDR2 SYDVKM come from the germline V gene. The CDR3 protein is CASSAPQAGSNEQFF. CDR3 DNA: TGTGCCAGCAGTGCTCCACAAGCGGGATCCAATGAGCAGTTCTTC.

The chain has TRBV12-5 and TRBJ2-3; no definite D call. CDR1 is LGHNT and CDR2 is FRNRAP in the germline V gene. This CDR3 has 11 residues. V lost 1 base and J 6 bases, leaving 2 bases between the germline ends. CDR3 protein: CASGLGDTQYF. The CDR3 DNA reads TGTGCTAGTGGTTTGGGGGATACGCAGTATTTT.